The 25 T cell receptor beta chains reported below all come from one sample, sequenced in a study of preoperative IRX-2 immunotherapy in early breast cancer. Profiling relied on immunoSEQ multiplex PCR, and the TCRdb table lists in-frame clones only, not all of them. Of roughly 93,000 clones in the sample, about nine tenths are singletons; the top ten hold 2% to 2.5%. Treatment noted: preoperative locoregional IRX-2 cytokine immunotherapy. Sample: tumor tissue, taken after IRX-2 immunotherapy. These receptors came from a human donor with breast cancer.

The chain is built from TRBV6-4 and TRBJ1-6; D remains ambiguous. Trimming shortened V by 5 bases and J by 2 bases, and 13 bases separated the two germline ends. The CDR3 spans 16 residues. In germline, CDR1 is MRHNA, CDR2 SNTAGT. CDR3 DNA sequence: TGTGCCAGCAGTTACCCGCAAGAAACCTATAATTCACCCCTCCACTTT. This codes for CASSYPQETYNSPLHF.

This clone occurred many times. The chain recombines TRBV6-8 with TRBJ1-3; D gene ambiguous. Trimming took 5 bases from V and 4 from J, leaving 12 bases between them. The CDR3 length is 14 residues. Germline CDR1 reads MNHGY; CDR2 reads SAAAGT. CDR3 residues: CASSERPSGNTIYF. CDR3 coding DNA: TGTGCCAGCAGTGAGCGGCCTTCGGGAAACACCATATATTTT.

CDR3 amino acids: CAWSVSGAKRGNTIYF. CDR3 bases: TGTGCCTGGAGTGTATCCGGGGCCAAACGAGGAAACACCATATATTTT. This chain connects TRBV30 to TRBJ1-3, with D possibly matching TRBD1 (5 bases). The germline V gene has CDR1 GTSNPN and CDR2 SVGIG (reference sequence). The CDR3 loop spans 16 amino acids. The V gene lost 0 bases and the J gene lost 4 bases, with 16 bases spanning the gap.

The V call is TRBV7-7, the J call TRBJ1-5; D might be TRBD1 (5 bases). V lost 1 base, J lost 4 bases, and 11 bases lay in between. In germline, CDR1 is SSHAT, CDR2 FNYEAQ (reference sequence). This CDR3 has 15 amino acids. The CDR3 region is CASSLEGKFNQPQHF. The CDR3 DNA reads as TGTGCCAGCAGCTTAGAGGGGAAATTTAATCAGCCCCAGCATTTT.

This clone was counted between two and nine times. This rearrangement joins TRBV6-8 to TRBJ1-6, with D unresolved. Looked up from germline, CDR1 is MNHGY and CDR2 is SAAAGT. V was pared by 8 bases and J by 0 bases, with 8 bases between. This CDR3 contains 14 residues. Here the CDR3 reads CASQRSSYNSPLHF. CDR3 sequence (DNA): TGTGCCAGCCAACGGAGCTCCTATAATTCACCCCTCCACTTT.

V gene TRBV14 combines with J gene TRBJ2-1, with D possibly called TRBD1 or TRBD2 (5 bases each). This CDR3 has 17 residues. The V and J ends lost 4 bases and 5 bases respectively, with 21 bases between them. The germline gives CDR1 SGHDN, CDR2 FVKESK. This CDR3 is CASSPLQDSVGDNEQFF. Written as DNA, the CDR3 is TGTGCCAGCAGCCCCTTACAGGACTCCGTAGGTGACAATGAGCAGTTCTTC.

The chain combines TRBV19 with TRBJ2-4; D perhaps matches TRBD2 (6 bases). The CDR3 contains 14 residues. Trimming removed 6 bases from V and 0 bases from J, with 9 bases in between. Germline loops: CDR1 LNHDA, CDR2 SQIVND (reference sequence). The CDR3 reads CASSQGLAKNIQYF. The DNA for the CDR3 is TGTGCCAGTAGCCAGGGACTAGCCAAAAACATTCAGTACTTC. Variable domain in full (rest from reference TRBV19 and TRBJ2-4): DGGITQSPKYLFRKEGQNVTLSCEQNLNHDAMYWYRQDPGQGLRLIYYSQIVNDFQKGDIAEGYSVSREKKESFPLTVTSAQKNPTAFYLCASSQGLAKNIQYFGAGTRLSVL.

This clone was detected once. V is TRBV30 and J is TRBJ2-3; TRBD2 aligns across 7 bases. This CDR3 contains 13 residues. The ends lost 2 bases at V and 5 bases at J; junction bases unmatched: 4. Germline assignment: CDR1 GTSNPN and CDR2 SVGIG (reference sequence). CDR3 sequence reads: CAWSWGGKDTQYF. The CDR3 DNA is TGTGCCTGGAGTTGGGGGGGGAAAGATACGCAGTATTTT. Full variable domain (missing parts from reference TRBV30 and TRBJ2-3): SQTIHQWPATLVQPVGSPLSLECTVEGTSNPNLYWYRQAAGRGLQLLFYSVGIGQISSEVPQNLSASRPQDRQFILSSKKLLLSDSGFYLCAWSWGGKDTQYFGPGTRLTVL.

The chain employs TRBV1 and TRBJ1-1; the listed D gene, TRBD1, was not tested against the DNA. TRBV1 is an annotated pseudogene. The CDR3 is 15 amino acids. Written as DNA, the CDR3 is TGCGCCAGCAGCCAAGATTCCCAGGGGTACGCTGAAGCTTTCTTT. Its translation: CASSQDSQGYAEAFF.

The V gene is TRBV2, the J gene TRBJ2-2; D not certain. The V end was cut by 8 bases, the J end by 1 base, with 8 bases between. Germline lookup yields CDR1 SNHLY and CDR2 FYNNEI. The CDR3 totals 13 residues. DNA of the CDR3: TGTGCCAGCCCCTTGGGGAACACCGGGGAGCTGTTTTTT. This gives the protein CASPLGNTGELFF.

CDR3 amino acids: CASSEAWDPPQHF. The CDR3 DNA is TGTGCCAGCAGTGAAGCCTGGGATCCGCCCCAGCATTTT. V gene TRBV6-4 combines with J gene TRBJ1-5; D uncertain. The CDR3 covers 13 residues. Germline assignment: CDR1 MRHNA and CDR2 SNTAGT. Trimming removed 3 bases from V and 9 bases from J, with 12 bases in between.

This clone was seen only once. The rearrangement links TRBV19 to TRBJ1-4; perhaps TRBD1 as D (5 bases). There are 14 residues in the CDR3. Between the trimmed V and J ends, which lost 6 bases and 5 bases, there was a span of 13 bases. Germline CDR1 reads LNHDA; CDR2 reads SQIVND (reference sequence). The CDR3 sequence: CASSQDRENEKLFF. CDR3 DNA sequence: TGTGCCAGTAGCCAAGACAGAGAGAATGAAAAACTGTTTTTT.

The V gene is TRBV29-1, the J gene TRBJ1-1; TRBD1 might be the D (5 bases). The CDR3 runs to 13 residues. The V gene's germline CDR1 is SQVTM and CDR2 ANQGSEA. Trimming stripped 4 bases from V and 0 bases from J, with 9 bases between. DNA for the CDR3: TGCAGCGTTGGGGGGAGACTGAACACTGAAGCTTTCTTT. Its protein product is CSVGGRLNTEAFF.

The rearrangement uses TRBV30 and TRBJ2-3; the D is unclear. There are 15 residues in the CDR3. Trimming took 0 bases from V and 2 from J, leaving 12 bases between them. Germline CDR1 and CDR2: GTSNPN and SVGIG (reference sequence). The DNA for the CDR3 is TGTGCCTGGAGTGTGAGTAGCTCACTCACAGATACGCAGTATTTT. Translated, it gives CAWSVSSSLTDTQYF.

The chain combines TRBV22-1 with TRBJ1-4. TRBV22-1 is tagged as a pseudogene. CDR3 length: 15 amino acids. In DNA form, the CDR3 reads TGTGCCAGCAGTTTGGGGGGCGTGGGTAATGAAAAACTGTTTTTT. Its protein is CASSLGGVGNEKLFF.

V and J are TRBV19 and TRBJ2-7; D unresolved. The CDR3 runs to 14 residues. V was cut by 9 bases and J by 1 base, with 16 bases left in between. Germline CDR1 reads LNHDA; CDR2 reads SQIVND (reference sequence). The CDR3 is CASAGISRSYEQYF. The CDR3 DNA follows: TGTGCCAGCGCCGGAATTTCTCGGTCCTACGAGCAGTACTTC.

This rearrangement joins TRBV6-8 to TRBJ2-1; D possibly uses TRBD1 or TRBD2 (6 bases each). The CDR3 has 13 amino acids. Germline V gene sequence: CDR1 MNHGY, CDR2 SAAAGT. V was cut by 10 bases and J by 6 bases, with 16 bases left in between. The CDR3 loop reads CAIRDGGGNEQFF. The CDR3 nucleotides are TGTGCCATCAGGGACGGAGGGGGCAATGAGCAGTTCTTC.

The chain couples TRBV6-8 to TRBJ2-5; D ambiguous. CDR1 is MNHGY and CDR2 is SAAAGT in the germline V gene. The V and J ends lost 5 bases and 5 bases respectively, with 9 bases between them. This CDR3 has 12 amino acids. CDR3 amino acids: CASSGVGETQYF. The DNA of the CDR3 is TGTGCCAGCAGTGGGGTAGGGGAGACCCAGTACTTC.

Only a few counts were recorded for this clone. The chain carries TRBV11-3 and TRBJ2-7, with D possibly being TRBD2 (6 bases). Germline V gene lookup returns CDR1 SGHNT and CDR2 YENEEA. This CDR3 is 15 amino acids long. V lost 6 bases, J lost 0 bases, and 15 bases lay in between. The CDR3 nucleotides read TGTGCCAGCAGTGCCGGGACTTTCAACTCCTACGAGCAGTACTTC. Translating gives CASSAGTFNSYEQYF.

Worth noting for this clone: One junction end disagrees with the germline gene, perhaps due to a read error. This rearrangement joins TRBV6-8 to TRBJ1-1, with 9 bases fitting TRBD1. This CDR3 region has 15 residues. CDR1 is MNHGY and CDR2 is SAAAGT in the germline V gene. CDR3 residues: CAISPDRGENTEAFF. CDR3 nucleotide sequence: TGTGCCATCAGTCCAGACAGGGGGGAGAACACTGAAGCTTTCTTT.

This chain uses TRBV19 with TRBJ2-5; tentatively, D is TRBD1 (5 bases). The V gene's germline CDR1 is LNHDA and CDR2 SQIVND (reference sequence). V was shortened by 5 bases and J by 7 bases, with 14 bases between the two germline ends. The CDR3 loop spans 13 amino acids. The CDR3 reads CASSSLQGGTQYF. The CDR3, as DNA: TGTGCCAGTAGTTCTTTGCAGGGCGGGACCCAGTACTTC.

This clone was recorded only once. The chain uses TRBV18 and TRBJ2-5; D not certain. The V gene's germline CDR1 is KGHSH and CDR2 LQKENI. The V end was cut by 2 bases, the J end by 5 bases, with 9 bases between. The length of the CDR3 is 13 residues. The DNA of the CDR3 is TGTGCCAGCTCACCAAGGCAGTTTGAGACCCAGTACTTC. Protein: CASSPRQFETQYF.

The CDR3 sequence: CASSQLVGEGTEAFF. CDR3 DNA: TGTGCCAGCAGTCAACTAGTGGGGGAGGGAACTGAAGCTTTCTTT. The V gene is TRBV6-7, the J gene TRBJ1-1; D is possibly TRBD1 (5 bases). TRBV6-7 is identified as an open reading frame with a role that is uncertain. The CDR3 loop spans 15 amino acids. Between the trimmed V and J ends, which lost 5 bases and 5 bases, there was a span of 18 bases.

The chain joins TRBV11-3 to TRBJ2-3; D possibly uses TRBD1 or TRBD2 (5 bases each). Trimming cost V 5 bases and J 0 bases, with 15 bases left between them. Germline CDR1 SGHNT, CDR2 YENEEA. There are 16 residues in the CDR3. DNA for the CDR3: TGTGCCAGCAGCCTTGGTTACCGGGGCAGCACAGATACGCAGTATTTT. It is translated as CASSLGYRGSTDTQYF.

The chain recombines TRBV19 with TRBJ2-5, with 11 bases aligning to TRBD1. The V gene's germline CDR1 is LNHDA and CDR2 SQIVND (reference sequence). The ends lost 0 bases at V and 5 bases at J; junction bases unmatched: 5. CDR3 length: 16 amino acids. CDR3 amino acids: CASSIEGTGGGETQYF. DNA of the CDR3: TGTGCCAGTAGTATAGAAGGGACAGGGGGTGGGGAGACCCAGTACTTC. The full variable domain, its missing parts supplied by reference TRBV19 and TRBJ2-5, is DGGITQSPKYLFRKEGQNVTLSCEQNLNHDAMYWYRQDPGQGLRLIYYSQIVNDFQKGDIAEGYSVSREKKESFPLTVTSAQKNPTAFYLCASSIEGTGGGETQYFGPGTRLLVL.